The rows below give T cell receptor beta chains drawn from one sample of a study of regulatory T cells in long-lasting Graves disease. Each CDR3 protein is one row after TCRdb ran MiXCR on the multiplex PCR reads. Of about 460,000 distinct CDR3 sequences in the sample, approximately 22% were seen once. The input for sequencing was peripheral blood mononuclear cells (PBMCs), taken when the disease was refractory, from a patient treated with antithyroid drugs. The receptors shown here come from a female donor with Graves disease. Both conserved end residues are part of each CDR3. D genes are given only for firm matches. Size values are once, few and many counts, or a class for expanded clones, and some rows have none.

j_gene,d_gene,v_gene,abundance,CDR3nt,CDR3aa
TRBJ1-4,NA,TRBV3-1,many,TGTGCCAGCAGCCAATCTGAAAAACTGTTTTTT,CASSQSEKLFF
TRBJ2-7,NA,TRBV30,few,TGTGCCTGGAGTAGGGCAGGCGAGCAGTACTTC,CAWSRAGEQYF
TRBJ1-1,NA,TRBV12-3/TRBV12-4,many,TGTGCCAGCAGTTTTAAGGCAGGGTGGGGGGGAAACACTGAAGCTTTCTTT,CASSFKAGWGGNTEAFF
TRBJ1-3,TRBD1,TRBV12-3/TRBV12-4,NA,TGTGCCAGCAGCCCGGACAGGGAGGGCTCTGGAAACACCATATATTTT,CASSPDREGSGNTIYF
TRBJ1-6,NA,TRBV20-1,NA,TGCAGTGCTCCTCTGAGAGGGTATAATTCACCCCTCCACTTT,CSAPLRGYNSPLHF
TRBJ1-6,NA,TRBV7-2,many,TGTGCCAGCAGCCCCGAGGGTACCATAGGTTCACCCCTCCACTTT,CASSPEGTIGSPLHF
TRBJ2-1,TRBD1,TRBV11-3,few,TGTGCCAGCAGCTTAATCGGGACAGCATACAATGAGCAGTTCTTC,CASSLIGTAYNEQFF
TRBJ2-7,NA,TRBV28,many,TGTGCCAGCAGTTTACAGGACTCCTACGAGCAGTACTTC,CASSLQDSYEQYF
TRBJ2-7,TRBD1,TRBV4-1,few,TGCGCCAGCAGCCAAGAGCGGGACAGGGCGGACGAGCAGTACTTC,CASSQERDRADEQYF
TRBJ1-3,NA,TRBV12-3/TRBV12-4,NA,TGTGCCAGCAGTCCACTTGGGTTTGGAAACACCATATATTTT,CASSPLGFGNTIYF
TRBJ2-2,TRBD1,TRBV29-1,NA,TGCAGCGTCCACAGGGGGGAGAACACCGGGGAGCTGTTTTTT,CSVHRGENTGELFF
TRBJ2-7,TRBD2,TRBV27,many,TGTGCCAGCAGTTTAAGCTGGGATTCGCCGGGACTAGCTTTGTACGAGCAGTACTTC,CASSLSWDSPGLALYEQYF
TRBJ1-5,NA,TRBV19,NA,TGTGCCAGTAGTATCTGGGAGGGCGCCGGCAATCAGCCCCAGCATTTT,CASSIWEGAGNQPQHF
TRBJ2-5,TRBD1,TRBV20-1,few,TGCAGTGCTAGATGGGGACAGCGAGAGACCCAGTACTTC,CSARWGQRETQYF
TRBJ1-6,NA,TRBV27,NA,TGTGCCAGCAGTTTATCTGAGAACATGAGACTCCCCGGTTCACCCCTCCACTTT,CASSLSENMRLPGSPLHF
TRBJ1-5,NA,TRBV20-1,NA,TGCAGTGCTAGGGCCCCGGACGATCAGCCCCAGCATTTT,CSARAPDDQPQHF
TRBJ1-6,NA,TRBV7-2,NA,TGTGCCAGCAGCTTATTCGCAGGGGCGAGCTCCTATAATTCACCCCTCCACTTT,CASSLFAGASSYNSPLHF
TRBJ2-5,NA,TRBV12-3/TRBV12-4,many,TGTGCCTACGGGTCGTATTGGGAGACCCAGTACTTC,CAYGSYWETQYF
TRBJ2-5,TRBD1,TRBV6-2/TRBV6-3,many,TGTGCCAGCAGTTATGGGCCGACAGGGCCAGATCAAGAGACCCAGTACTTC,CASSYGPTGPDQETQYF
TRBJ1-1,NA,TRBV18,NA,TGTGCCAGCTCACCTCCACCTACGAACGAAGCTTTCTTT,CASSPPPTNEAFF
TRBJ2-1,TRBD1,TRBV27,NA,TGTGCCAGCAGTTTATTAGGGCAGGGGGTACCCCGTGAGCAGTTCTTC,CASSLLGQGVPREQFF
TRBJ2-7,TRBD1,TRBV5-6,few,TGTGCCAGCAGCTACCTGACAGGGGGCAACGAGCAGTACTTC,CASSYLTGGNEQYF